Below, one T cell receptor beta chain is given with its context. Its antigen is unknown. CD45RO-negative CD8 cells positively selected for CCR7 made up the naive population, which excluded terminally differentiated effector memory CD45RA+ cells. TCRdb's table, derived via immunoSEQ multiplex PCR, lists solely in-frame clones and lacks some. The sample lists hundreds of thousands of clones, about 90% occurring once. This specimen belongs to a study of shared clonotypes between healthy human individuals. General study points: Tissues were not sampled, only blood, and their repertoires likely differ.

CDR1 is SGHVS, CDR2 FQNEAQ, per germline. The CDR3 runs 21 residues. The V end lost 2 bases, the J end lost 4 bases, and 29 bases lay between the germline ends. The rearrangement uses TRBV7-8 and TRBJ1-4; D may be TRBD1 (5 bases). Sequencing input: naive CD8+ T cells sorted from blood. The sequence derives from a man younger than 45 in good health. The CDR3 protein is CASSLFPGLSWTSVSNEKLFF. CDR3 sequence (DNA): TGTGCCAGCAGCTTATTCCCGGGACTTTCGTGGACTTCAGTCAGTAATGAAAAACTGTTTTTT.